This T cell receptor (beta chain) was sequenced in a study of blood T cell repertoires in COVID-19. Study-level background: Samples taken during acute and convalescent COVID-19 were collected in the United States, Italy and Spain.

The age range of participants was about 18 to 100 years, with residence in about two dozen US areas. Methods used by the authors: It was from reference gene primer amplification that nucleated cell counts were estimated. The repertoire was sequenced with immunoSEQ multiplex PCR; TCRdb's copy has only in-frame clones and lacks some. The V and J calls and the clone size are those of that table, but D and trimming were determined from the DNA. The sample holds 500,000 or so clones, roughly 90% seen once. Germline V CDR1 and CDR2: SGHNT, YENEEA. Trimming took 2 bases from V and 9 from J; bases not matched to a gene: 14. The CDR3 totals 17 residues.

The sequenced material came from PBMCs or T cells enriched from blood (not recorded which). The V and J genes are TRBV11-3 and TRBJ1-5; 9 positions match TRBD1. The receptor was derived from a woman between 18 and 29 years old who had recovered from COVID-19. The CDR3 DNA reads as TGTGCCAGCAGCTTACCAACCGGGACAGGGAGGATGTGGCCCCAGCATTTT. Translation: CASSLPTGTGRMWPQHF.